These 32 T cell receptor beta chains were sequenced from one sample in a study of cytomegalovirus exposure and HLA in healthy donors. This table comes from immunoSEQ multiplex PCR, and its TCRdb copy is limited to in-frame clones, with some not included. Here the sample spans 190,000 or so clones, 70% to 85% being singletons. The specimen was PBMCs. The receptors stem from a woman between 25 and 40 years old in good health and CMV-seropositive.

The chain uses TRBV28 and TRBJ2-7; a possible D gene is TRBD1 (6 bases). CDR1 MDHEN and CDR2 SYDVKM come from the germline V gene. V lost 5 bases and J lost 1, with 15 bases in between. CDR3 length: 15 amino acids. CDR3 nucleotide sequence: TGTGCCAGCAGTAGATGGGGGACAACTTCCTACGAGCAGTACTTC. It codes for CASSRWGTTSYEQYF.

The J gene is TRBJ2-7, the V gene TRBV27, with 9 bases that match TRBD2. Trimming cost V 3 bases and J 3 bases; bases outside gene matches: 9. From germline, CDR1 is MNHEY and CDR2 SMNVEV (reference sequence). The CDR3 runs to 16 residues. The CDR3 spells CASSLMGASGIYEQYF. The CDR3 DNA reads TGTGCCAGCAGTTTGATGGGAGCTAGCGGGATCTACGAGCAGTACTTC.

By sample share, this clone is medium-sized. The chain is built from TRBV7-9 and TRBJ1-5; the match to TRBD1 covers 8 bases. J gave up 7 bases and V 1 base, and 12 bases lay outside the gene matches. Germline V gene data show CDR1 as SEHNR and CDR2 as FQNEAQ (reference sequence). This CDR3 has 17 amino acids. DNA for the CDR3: TGTGCCAGCAGCTTAGGGTCCGGCAGGGGGCTAGAACAGCCCCAGCATTTT. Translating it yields CASSLGSGRGLEQPQHF.

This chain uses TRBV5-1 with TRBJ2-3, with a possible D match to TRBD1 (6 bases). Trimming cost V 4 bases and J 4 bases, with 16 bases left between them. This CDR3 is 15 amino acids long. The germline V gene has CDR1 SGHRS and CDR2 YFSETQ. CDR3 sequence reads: CASSKEWSGADTQYF. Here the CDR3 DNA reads TGCGCCAGCAGCAAGGAATGGTCAGGGGCAGATACGCAGTATTTT.

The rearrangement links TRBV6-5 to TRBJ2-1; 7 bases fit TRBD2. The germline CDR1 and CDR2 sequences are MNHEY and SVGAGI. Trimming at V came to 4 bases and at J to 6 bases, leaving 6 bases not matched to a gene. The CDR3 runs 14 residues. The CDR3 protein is CASSFRLASNEQFF. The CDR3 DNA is TGTGCCAGCAGTTTTCGACTAGCAAGCAATGAGCAGTTCTTC.

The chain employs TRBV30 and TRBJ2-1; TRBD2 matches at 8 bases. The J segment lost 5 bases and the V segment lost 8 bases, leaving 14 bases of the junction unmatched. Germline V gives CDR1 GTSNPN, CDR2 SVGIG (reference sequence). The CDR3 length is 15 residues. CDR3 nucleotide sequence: TGTGCCATGGATAGTCCGGGAGGGCCTCACAATGAGCAGTTCTTC. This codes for CAMDSPGGPHNEQFF.

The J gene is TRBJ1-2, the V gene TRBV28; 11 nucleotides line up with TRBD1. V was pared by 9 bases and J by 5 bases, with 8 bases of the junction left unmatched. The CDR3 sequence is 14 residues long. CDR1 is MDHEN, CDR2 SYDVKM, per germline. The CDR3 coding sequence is TGTGCCAGTAGCATCGGGACAGGGGGTTATGGCTACACCTTC. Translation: CASSIGTGGYGYTF.

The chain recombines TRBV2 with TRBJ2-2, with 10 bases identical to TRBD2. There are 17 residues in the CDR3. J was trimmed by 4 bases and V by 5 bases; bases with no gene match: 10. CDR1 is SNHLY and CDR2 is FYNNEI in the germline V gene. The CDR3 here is CASSLGAGGPVTGELFF. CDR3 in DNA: TGTGCCAGCAGTCTAGGAGCGGGAGGGCCGGTCACCGGGGAGCTGTTTTTT.

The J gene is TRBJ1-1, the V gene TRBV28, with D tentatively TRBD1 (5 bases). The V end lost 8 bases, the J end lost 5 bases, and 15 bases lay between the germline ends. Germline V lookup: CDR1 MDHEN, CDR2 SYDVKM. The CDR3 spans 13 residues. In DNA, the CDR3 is TGTGCCAGCCACCAGGGCCCTCCTACTGAAGCTTTCTTT. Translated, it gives CASHQGPPTEAFF.

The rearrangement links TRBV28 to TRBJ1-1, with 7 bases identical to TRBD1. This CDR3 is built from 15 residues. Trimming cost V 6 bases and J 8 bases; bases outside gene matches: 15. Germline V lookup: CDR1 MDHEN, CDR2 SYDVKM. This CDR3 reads CASSRGTGQTGEAFF. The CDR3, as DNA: TGTGCCAGCAGCCGGGGAACCGGTCAGACAGGGGAAGCTTTCTTT.

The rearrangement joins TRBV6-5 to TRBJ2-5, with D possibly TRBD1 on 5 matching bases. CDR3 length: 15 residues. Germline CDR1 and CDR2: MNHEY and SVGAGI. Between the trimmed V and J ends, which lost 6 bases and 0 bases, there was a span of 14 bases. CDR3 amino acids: CASRLQEVHQETQYF. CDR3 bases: TGTGCCAGCAGGTTACAGGAAGTACACCAAGAGACCCAGTACTTC.

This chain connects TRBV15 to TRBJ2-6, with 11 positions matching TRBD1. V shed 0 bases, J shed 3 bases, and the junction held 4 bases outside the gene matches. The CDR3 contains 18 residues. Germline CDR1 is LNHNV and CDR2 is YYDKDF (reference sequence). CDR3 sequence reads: CATSREGQGAYGANVLTF. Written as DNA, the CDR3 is TGTGCCACCAGCAGAGAAGGACAGGGGGCTTATGGGGCCAACGTCCTGACTTTC.

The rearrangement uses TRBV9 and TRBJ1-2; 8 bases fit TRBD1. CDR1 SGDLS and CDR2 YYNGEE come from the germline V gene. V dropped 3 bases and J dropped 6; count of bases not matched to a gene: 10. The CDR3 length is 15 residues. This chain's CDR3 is CASSDGTGEWDGYTF. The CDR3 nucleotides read TGTGCCAGCAGCGACGGGACAGGTGAATGGGATGGCTACACCTTC. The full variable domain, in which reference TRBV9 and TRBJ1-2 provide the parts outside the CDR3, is DSGVTQTPKHLITATGQRVTLRCSPRSGDLSVYWYQQSLDQGLQFLIQYYNGEERAKGNILERFSAQQFPDLHSELNLSSLELGDSALYFCASSDGTGEWDGYTFGSGTRLTVV.

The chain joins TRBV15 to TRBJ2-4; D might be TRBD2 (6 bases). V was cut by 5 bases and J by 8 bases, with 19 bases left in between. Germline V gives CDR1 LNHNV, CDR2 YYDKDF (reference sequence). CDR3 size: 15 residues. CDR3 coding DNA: TGTGCCACCAGCCGCCAAGGAGGGCCTTGGGACATTCAGTACTTC. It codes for CATSRQGGPWDIQYF.

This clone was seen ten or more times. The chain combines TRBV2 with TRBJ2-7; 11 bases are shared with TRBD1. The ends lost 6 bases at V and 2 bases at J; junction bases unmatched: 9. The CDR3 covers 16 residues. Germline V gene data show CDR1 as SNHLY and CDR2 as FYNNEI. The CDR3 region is CASRGQGDWLAYEQYF. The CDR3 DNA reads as TGTGCCAGCAGGGGACAGGGGGACTGGCTAGCCTACGAGCAGTACTTC.

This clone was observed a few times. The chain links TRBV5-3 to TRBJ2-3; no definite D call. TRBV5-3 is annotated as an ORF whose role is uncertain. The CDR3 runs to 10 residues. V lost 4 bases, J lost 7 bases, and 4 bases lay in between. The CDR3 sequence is CARSPYTQYF. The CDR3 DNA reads TGTGCCAGAAGCCCCTATACGCAGTATTTT.

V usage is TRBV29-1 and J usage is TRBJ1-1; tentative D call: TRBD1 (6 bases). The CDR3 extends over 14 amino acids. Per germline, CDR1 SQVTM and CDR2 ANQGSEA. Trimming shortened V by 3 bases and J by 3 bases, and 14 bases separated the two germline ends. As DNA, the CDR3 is TGCAGCGTTGAGGGTGGGAAGGGGGACACTGAAGCTTTCTTT. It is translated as CSVEGGKGDTEAFF.

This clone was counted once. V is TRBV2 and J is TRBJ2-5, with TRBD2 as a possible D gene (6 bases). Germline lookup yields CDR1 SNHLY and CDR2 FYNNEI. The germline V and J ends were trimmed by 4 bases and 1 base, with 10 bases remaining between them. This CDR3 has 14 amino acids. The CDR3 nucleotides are TGTGCCAGCAGTGTGATGGGGGGCCAAGAGACCCAGTACTTC. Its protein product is CASSVMGGQETQYF.

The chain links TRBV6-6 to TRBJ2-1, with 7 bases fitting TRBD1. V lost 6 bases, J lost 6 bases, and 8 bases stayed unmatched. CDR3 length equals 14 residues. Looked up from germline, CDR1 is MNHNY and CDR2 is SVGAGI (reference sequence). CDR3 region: CASSPTGASNEQFF. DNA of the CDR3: TGTGCCAGCAGCCCTACAGGGGCTTCCAATGAGCAGTTCTTC.

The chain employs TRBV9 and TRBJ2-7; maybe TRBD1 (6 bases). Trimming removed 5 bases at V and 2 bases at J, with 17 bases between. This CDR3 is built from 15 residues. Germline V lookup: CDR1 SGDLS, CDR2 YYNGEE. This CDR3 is CASSSTVAGAYEQYF. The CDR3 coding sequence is TGTGCCAGCAGTTCAACCGTCGCAGGGGCCTACGAGCAGTACTTC.

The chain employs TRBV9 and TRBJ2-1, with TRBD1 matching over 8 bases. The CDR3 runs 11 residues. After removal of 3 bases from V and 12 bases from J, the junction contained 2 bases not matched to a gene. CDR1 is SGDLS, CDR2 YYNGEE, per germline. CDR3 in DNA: TGTGCCAGCAGCGCAGGGACAGGGCAGTTCTTC. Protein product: CASSAGTGQFF.

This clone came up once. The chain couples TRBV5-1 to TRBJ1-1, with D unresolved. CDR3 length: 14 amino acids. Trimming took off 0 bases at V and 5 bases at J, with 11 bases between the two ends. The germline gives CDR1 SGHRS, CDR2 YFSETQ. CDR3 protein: CASSLASVGTEAFF. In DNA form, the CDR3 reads TGCGCCAGCAGCTTGGCCTCGGTCGGGACTGAAGCTTTCTTT.

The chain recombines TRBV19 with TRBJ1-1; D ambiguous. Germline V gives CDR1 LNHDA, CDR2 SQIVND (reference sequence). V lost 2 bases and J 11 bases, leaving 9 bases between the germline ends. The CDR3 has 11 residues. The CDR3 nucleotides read TGTGCCAGTAGTATAAGACGGAGGGCTTTCTTT. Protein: CASSIRRRAFF.

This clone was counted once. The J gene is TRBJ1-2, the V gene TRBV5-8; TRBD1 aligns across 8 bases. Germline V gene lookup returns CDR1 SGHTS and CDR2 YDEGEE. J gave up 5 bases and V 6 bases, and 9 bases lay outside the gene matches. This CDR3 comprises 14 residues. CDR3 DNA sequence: TGTGCCAGCACCAGGACAGGGCCGCTATATGGCTACACCTTC. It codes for CASTRTGPLYGYTF.

CDR3 DNA: TGTGCCAGCAGCTTAGGACTAGCGGGAGTTGATCGTGGCTACGAGCAGTACTTC. Translation gives CASSLGLAGVDRGYEQYF. The rearrangement joins TRBV7-6 to TRBJ2-7, with 12 bases fitting TRBD2. CDR1 is SGHVS, CDR2 FNYEAQ, per germline. V gave up 1 base and J gave up 3 bases; unmatched junction bases: 10. The CDR3 is 18 residues long.

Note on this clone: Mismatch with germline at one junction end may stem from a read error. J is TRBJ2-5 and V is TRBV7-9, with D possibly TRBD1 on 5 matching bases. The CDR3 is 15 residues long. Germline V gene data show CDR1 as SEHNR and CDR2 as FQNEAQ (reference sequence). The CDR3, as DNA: TGTGCCAGCAGCTTAGCCAGGGTGGGCCAACAGACCCAGTACTTC. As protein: CASSLARVGQQTQYF.

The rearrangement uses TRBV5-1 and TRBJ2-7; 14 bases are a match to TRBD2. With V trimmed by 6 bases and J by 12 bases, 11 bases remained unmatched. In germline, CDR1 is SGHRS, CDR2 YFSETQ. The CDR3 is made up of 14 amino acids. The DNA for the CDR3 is TGCGCCAGCACCGGCACCGGGACTAGCGGGAGAGTGTACTTC. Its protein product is CASTGTGTSGRVYF.

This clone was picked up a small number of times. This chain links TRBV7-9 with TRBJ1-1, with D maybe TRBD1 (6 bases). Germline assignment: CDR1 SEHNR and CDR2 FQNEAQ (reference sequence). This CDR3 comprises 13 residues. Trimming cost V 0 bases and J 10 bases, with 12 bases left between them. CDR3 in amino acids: CASSLAQGRGAFF. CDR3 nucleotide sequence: TGTGCCAGCAGCTTAGCCCAGGGGAGGGGAGCTTTCTTT.

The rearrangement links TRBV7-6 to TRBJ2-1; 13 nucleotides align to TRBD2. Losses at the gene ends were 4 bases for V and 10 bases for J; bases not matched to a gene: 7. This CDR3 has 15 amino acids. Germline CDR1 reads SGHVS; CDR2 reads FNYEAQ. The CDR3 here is CASSSPGLAGWEQFF. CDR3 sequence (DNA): TGTGCCAGCAGCTCCCCGGGACTAGCGGGATGGGAGCAGTTCTTC.

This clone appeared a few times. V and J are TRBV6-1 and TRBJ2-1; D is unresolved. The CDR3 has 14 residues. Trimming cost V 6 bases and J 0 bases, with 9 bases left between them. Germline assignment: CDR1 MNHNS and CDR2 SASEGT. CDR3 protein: CASRTTSSYNEQFF. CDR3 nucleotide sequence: TGTGCCAGCAGGACGACAAGCTCCTACAATGAGCAGTTCTTC.

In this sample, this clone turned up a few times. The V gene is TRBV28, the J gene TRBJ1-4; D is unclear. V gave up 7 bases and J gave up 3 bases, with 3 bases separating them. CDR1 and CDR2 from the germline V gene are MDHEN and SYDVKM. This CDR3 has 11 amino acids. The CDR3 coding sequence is TGTGCCAGCACCTCTAATGAAAAACTGTTTTTT. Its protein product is CASTSNEKLFF.

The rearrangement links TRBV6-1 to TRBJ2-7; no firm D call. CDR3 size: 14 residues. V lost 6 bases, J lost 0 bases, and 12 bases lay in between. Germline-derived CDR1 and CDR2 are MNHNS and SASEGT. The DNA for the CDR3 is TGTGCCAGCAGGATGGGCGTACCCTCCTACGAGCAGTACTTC. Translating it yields CASRMGVPSYEQYF.